The T cell receptor (delta chain) described here comes from a study of Vδ1+ human thymocytes. The template was reverse-transcribed extracted RNA. Pooled V-gene forward primers with one constant-region reverse primer generated the CDR3 amplicons by multiplex PCR. TCRdb re-called the multiplex PCR reads with CATT. Among around 76,000 delta-chain clones listed, around 35% were seen once. Study-wide results and limits: Thymic TRG and TRD repertoires appeared highly polyclonal.

Trimming cost V 1 base and J 0 bases; bases outside gene matches: 5. CDR3 length equals 16 residues. CDR1 is TSWWSYY and CDR2 is QGS in the germline V gene. This clone turned up a few times. Its matching antigen is unknown. Distinct nucleotide sequences in the sample also encode this CDR3. This TCR derives from a boy under three years old who had congenital heart surgery. The sample taken for sequencing was Vdelta1+ gamma-delta thymocytes from the thymus. The subset here: FACS-sorted CD3+ TCRalphabeta- TCRVdelta1+ TCRVdelta2- thymocytes. The rearrangement links TRDV1 to TRDJ1, with 7 bases matching TRDD3. The CDR3 loop is CALGEPPGGYTDKLIF. The CDR3 DNA sequence: TGTGCTCTTGGGGAACCGCCGGGGGGATACACCGATAAACTCATCTTT.